This TCR beta chain was found in a study of beta chain features in type 1 diabetes. The CDR3 extends over 14 amino acids. The junction had 6 bases not matched to a gene; V was cut back by 5 bases and J by 3 bases. The V gene's germline CDR1 is SGHAT and CDR2 FQNNGV. Of note for this clone: Antigen: not known.

Findings of the study overall: The study found that naive, central memory and Treg TCRB repertoires appeared more similar in patients than in healthy donors. More deletions and fewer insertions at VDJ junctions were found in patients with type 1 diabetes. Whatever favoring of shorter templates PCR might show would apply equally to patients and controls.

The study reverse transcribed the entire isolated RNA, so it sequenced expressed TCRB transcripts. About 3.57 million reads were obtained on average from naive, central memory and regulatory T cell samples. Some clones are missing from TCRdb's copy, which holds only in-frame ones; the method was immunoSEQ multiplex PCR. The table shows 970,000 or so clones, with roughly a sixth occurring only once. The sequence was obtained from a woman between 18 and 29 years old in good health. Sequencing was performed on naive CD4+ T cells from blood. This sequence joins TRBV11-2 and TRBJ1-2; 7 bases map to TRBD1. The CDR3 reads CASSAQTGDYGYTF. As DNA, the CDR3 is TGTGCCAGCAGCGCGCAAACAGGGGACTATGGCTACACCTTC.